The entry below describes one T cell receptor beta chain. Germline assignment: CDR1 LGHNA and CDR2 YNFKEQ. CDR3 size: 17 residues. V was clipped by 4 bases and J by 5 bases, with 22 bases between them. The data derive from a study of blood T cell repertoires in COVID-19. Study at large: T cells, B-cell-depleted T cells, or PBMCs provided the cDNA or gDNA that served as material.

The authors' processing: By means of reference gene primer amplification, nucleated cell counts were estimated. TCRdb keeps only in-frame clones here, not all; method: immunoSEQ multiplex PCR. The V and J calls and clone size come from that table; D and trimming were worked out from the DNA. The table lists around 270,000 clones, approximately 80% of them singletons, with around 4% in the top ten. The sample was peripheral blood. The clonotype comes from a man aged 60 to 69 with acute or convalescent COVID-19. The chain employs TRBV4-2 and TRBJ2-3; D perhaps matches TRBD1 (5 bases). CDR3 in amino acids: CASSPLTGQGLVDTQYF. DNA of the CDR3: TGTGCCAGCAGCCCCTTAACTGGGCAGGGTCTAGTAGATACGCAGTATTTT.